The 22 T cell receptor beta chains reported below all come from one sample, sequenced in a study of blood T cell repertoires in COVID-19. Generated by immunoSEQ multiplex PCR, the TCRdb table keeps only in-frame clones and is missing some. The sample has 290,000 or so clones, around 90% seen once. The sequencing input was PBMCs or T cells enriched from blood (not recorded which). The receptors derive from a woman aged 25 to 39 who had recovered from COVID-19.

V and J are TRBV5-1 and TRBJ2-3; D not resolved. V was shortened by 2 bases and J by 0 bases, with 13 bases between the two germline ends. The CDR3 is 16 amino acids. Per the germline V gene, CDR1 is SGHRS and CDR2 is YFSETQ. DNA of the CDR3: TGCGCCAGCAGCTTTATTAGCACGCATAGCACAGATACGCAGTATTTT. As protein: CASSFISTHSTDTQYF.

V usage is TRBV3-1 (or the pseudogene TRBV3-2) and J usage is TRBJ1-4; 9 positions match TRBD1. Germline V gene lookup returns CDR1 LGHDT and CDR2 YNNKEL (reference sequence). The CDR3 is 14 amino acids. Trimming at V came to 4 bases and at J to 8 bases, leaving 5 bases not matched to a gene. The CDR3 spells CASSPRQGGEKLFF. The CDR3 DNA follows: TGTGCCAGCAGCCCTCGACAGGGGGGGGAAAAACTGTTTTTT.

The chain combines TRBV28 with TRBJ2-2, with TRBD2 identical over 7 bases. The CDR3 runs to 14 residues. Losses at the gene ends were 6 bases for V and 1 base for J; bases not matched to a gene: 2. In germline, CDR1 is MDHEN, CDR2 SYDVKM. This CDR3 is CASRGTMNTGELFF. CDR3 DNA: TGTGCCAGCAGGGGGACTATGAACACCGGGGAGCTGTTTTTT. The complete variable domain, with remaining parts taken from reference TRBV28 and TRBJ2-2, reads DVKVTQSSRYLVKRTGEKVFLECVQDMDHENMFWYRQDPGLGLRLIYFSYDVKMKEKGDIPEGYSVSREKKERFSLILESASTNQTSMYLCASRGTMNTGELFFGEGSRLTVL.

The chain recombines TRBV29-1 with TRBJ2-1, with 14 nucleotides matching TRBD2. Germline CDR1 reads SQVTM; CDR2 reads ANQGSEA. With V trimmed by 6 bases and J by 8 bases, 6 bases remained unmatched. This CDR3 comprises 14 residues. CDR3 in amino acids: CSVEGLAGDYEQFF. For the CDR3, the DNA is TGCAGCGTGGAGGGACTAGCGGGAGACTATGAGCAGTTCTTC.

The chain is built from TRBV3-1 (or the pseudogene TRBV3-2) and TRBJ1-4; 12 nucleotides line up with TRBD1. The CDR3 totals 16 residues. Germline CDR1 LGHDT, CDR2 YNNKEL (reference sequence). V shed 1 base, J shed 7 bases, and the junction held 4 bases outside the gene matches. CDR3 sequence (DNA): TGTGCCAGCAGCCAAGGACCGGGACAGGGGGCTGAAAAACTGTTTTTT. Translated, it gives CASSQGPGQGAEKLFF.

The chain is built from TRBV14 and TRBJ2-7; the D is unclear. Trimming cost V 1 base and J 10 bases, with 8 bases left between them. This CDR3 is built from 11 residues. Germline assignment: CDR1 SGHDN and CDR2 FVKESK. CDR3 sequence reads: CASSQAVLQYF. As DNA, the CDR3 is TGTGCCAGCAGCCAAGCGGTTCTCCAGTACTTC.

V gene TRBV18 combines with J gene TRBJ2-7, with D unclear. Trimming shortened V by 5 bases and J by 2 bases, and 10 bases separated the two germline ends. This CDR3 contains 13 residues. Germline CDR1 reads KGHSH; CDR2 reads LQKENI. The DNA of the CDR3 is TGTGCCAGCTCAGCAACAGTTACCTACGAGCAGTACTTC. Translation: CASSATVTYEQYF.

The chain carries TRBV7-8 and TRBJ1-1; D gene uncertain. This CDR3 spans 15 amino acids. V was clipped by 2 bases and J by 1 base, with 11 bases between them. Germline CDR1 and CDR2: SGHVS and FQNEAQ. CDR3 sequence (DNA): TGTGCCAGCAGCTTAAGTGAGTCGAGGAACACTGAAGCTTTCTTT. It codes for CASSLSESRNTEAFF.

The chain uses TRBV10-3 and TRBJ2-3; tentatively, D is TRBD1 (5 bases). The CDR3 length is 16 residues. Germline loops: CDR1 ENHRY, CDR2 SYGVKD. The ends were cut back, 0 bases at V and 0 bases at J, with 10 bases in the middle. Here the CDR3 DNA reads TGTGCCATCAGTGAGTCCGACAGTTTAAGCACAGATACGCAGTATTTT. Protein product: CAISESDSLSTDTQYF.

This clone was picked up one time. This chain links TRBV9 with TRBJ2-7; TRBD1 might be the D (6 bases). The CDR3 covers 13 residues. V was cut by 3 bases and J by 6 bases, with 13 bases left in between. Germline CDR1 reads SGDLS; CDR2 reads YYNGEE. CDR3 sequence (DNA): TGTGCCAGCAGCGGAGGGACATTCCTCGAGCAGTACTTC. Its protein is CASSGGTFLEQYF.

The chain joins TRBV3-1 (or the pseudogene TRBV3-2) to TRBJ2-6; 12 bases line up with TRBD2. Germline CDR1 reads LGHDT; CDR2 reads YNNKEL (reference sequence). The CDR3 has 16 residues. The J segment lost 4 bases and the V segment lost 4 bases, leaving 2 bases of the junction unmatched. CDR3 sequence reads: CASSRTSGTGANVLTF. For the CDR3, the DNA is TGTGCCAGCAGCCGGACTAGCGGGACCGGGGCCAACGTCCTGACTTTC.

The CDR3 loop is CSVEDRDYGYTF. In nucleotides, the CDR3 is TGCAGCGTTGAAGACAGGGACTATGGCTACACCTTC. The chain carries TRBV29-1 and TRBJ1-2, with a weak D call TRBD1 (5 bases). CDR3 length equals 12 residues. CDR1 is SQVTM, CDR2 ANQGSEA, per germline. The V and J ends lost 0 bases and 3 bases respectively, with 5 bases between them.

This clone showed up just once. This chain joins TRBV14 and TRBJ1-1, with D possibly TRBD1 on 6 matching bases. The germline gives CDR1 SGHDN, CDR2 FVKESK. The CDR3 is 15 residues long. The V gene lost 1 base and the J gene lost 1 base, with 10 bases spanning the gap. CDR3 amino acids: CASSQVGRGNTEAFF. CDR3 nucleotides: TGTGCCAGCAGCCAAGTCGGCAGGGGGAACACTGAAGCTTTCTTT.

The chain joins TRBV12-5 to TRBJ2-1; D is possibly TRBD2 (5 bases). Germline V gene lookup returns CDR1 LGHNT and CDR2 FRNRAP. The CDR3 has 12 amino acids. V lost 2 bases and J 9 bases, leaving 8 bases between the germline ends. The CDR3 sequence is CASGLRGTEQFF. The CDR3, as DNA: TGTGCTAGTGGTTTGCGGGGTACTGAGCAGTTCTTC.

The genes are TRBV3-1 (or the pseudogene TRBV3-2) and TRBJ1-4; perhaps TRBD1 as D (5 bases). Trimming took 0 bases from V and 8 from J, leaving 13 bases between them. Germline V lookup: CDR1 LGHDT, CDR2 YNNKEL (reference sequence). The CDR3 spans 15 residues. In DNA, the CDR3 is TGTGCCAGCAGCCAAGATACTCGGACAACGGAAAAACTGTTTTTT. This sequence encodes CASSQDTRTTEKLFF.

V and J are TRBV6-5 and TRBJ1-1; 10 bases fit TRBD1. The V and J ends lost 7 bases and 8 bases, in that order; junction bases with no gene match: 4. Germline CDR1 is MNHEY and CDR2 is SVGAGI. The CDR3 totals 12 residues. The chain's CDR3 is CASTDRGREAFF. The DNA for the CDR3 is TGTGCCAGCACCGACAGGGGGCGCGAAGCTTTCTTT.

The rearrangement joins TRBV28 to TRBJ2-2; TRBD2 agrees at 12 bases. Trimming cost V 6 bases and J 4 bases; bases outside gene matches: 9. This CDR3 is built from 17 residues. In germline, CDR1 is MDHEN, CDR2 SYDVKM. In DNA form, the CDR3 reads TGTGCCAGCAGCCCCAGACTAGCGGGAGTTCTCACCGGGGAGCTGTTTTTT. Translation gives CASSPRLAGVLTGELFF.

CDR3 amino acids: CASSSRTRTYEQYF. The CDR3 DNA reads as TGCGCCAGCAGCTCCCGGACACGTACCTACGAGCAGTACTTC. The chain is built from TRBV5-1 and TRBJ2-7, with D possibly being TRBD1 (5 bases). The V end was cut by 3 bases, the J end by 2 bases, with 12 bases between. The CDR3 is 14 amino acids. Per the germline V gene, CDR1 is SGHRS and CDR2 is YFSETQ.

This clone was seen only once. The chain has TRBV11-2 and TRBJ1-6, with 7 bases matching TRBD1. The CDR3 is 17 residues long. The V gene end was trimmed by 6 bases and the J gene end by 0 bases; junction bases not matched to a gene: 8. Germline assignment: CDR1 SGHAT and CDR2 FQNNGV. CDR3 amino acids: CASREGAQSSYNSPLHF. CDR3 in DNA: TGTGCCAGCAGGGAGGGGGCACAGAGCTCCTATAATTCACCCCTCCACTTT. Looking up the rest from reference TRBV11-2 and TRBJ1-6 gives the full variable domain: EAGVAQSPRYKIIEKRQSVAFWCNPISGHATLYWYQQILGQGPKLLIQFQNNGVVDDSQLPKDRFSAERLKGVDSTLKIQPAKLEDSAVYLCASREGAQSSYNSPLHFGNGTRLTVT.

This clone occurred once. The CDR3: CASSAGLNGNTIYF. CDR3 DNA: TGTGCCAGCAGCGCCGGACTGAATGGAAACACCATATATTTT. The chain joins TRBV9 to TRBJ1-3; unclear D gene. Trimming left V 3 bases short and J 3 bases short, with 10 bases between. The CDR3 loop spans 14 amino acids. Germline V gene lookup returns CDR1 SGDLS and CDR2 YYNGEE.

This clone was seen only once. The chain carries TRBV28 and TRBJ2-1; 13 bases agree with TRBD2. After removal of 2 bases from V and 7 bases from J, the junction contained 8 bases not matched to a gene. The CDR3 totals 17 residues. Germline loops: CDR1 MDHEN, CDR2 SYDVKM. CDR3 residues: CASSLPGLAGEENEQFF. CDR3 nucleotide sequence: TGTGCCAGCAGTTTACCAGGACTAGCGGGAGAGGAAAATGAGCAGTTCTTC.

This CDR3 is CASSPSTVNTGELFF. CDR3 nucleotides: TGTGCCAGCAGCCCTAGTACGGTAAACACCGGGGAGCTGTTTTTT. The V gene is TRBV11-1, the J gene TRBJ2-2; D remains unclear. Germline loops: CDR1 SGHAT, CDR2 FQDESV (reference sequence). V was pared by 5 bases and J by 2 bases, with 12 bases between. The CDR3 extends over 15 amino acids. The full variable domain, completed using reference TRBV11-1 and TRBJ2-2, is EAEVAQSPRYKITEKSQAVAFWCDPISGHATLYWYRQILGQGPELLVQFQDESVVDDSQLPKDRFSAERLKGVDSTLKIQPAELGDSAMYLCASSPSTVNTGELFFGEGSRLTVL.